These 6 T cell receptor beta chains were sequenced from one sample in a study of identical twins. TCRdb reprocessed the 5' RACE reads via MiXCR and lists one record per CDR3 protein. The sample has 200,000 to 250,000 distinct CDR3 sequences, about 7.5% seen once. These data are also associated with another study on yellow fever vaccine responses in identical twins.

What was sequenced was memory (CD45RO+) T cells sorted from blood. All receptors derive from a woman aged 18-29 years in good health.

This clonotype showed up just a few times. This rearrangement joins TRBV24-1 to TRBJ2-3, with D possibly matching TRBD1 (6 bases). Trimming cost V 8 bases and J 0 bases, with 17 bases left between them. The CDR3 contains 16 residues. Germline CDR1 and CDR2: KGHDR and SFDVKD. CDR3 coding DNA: TGTGCCACCAATTATAAGGACAGTGTTAGCACAGATACGCAGTATTTT. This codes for CATNYKDSVSTDTQYF.

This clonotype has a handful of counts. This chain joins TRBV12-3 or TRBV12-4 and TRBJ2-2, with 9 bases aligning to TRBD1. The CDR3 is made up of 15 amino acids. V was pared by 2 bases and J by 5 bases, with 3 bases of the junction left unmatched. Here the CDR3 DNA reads TGTGCCAGCAGTTTATCCGGGACAGGGACCGGGGAGCTGTTTTTT. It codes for CASSLSGTGTGELFF.

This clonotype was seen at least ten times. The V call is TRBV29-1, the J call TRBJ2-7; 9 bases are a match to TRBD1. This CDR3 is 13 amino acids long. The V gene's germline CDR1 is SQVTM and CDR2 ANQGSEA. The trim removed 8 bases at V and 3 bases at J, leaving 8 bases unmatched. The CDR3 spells CSYTGTGSYEQYF. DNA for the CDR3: TGCAGCTACACCGGGACAGGGAGCTACGAGCAGTACTTC.

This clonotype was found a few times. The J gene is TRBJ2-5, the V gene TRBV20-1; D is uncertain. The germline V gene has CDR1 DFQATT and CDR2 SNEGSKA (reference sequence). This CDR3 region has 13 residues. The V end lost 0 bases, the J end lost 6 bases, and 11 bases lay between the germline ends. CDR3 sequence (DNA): TGCAGTGCTAGAGATCCAGCGTCGCAGACCCAGTACTTC. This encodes CSARDPASQTQYF.

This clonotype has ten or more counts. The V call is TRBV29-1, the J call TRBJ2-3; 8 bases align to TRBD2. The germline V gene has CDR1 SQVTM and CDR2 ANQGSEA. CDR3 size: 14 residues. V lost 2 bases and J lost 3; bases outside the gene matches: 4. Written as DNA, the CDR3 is TGCAGCGTTGAAACGGGGGGGTGGACAGATACGCAGTATTTT. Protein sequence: CSVETGGWTDTQYF.

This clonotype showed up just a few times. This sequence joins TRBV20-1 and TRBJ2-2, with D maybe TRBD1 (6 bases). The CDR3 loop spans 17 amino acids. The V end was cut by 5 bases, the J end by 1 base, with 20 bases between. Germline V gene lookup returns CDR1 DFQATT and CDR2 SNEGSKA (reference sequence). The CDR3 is CSAGYSGTRKNTGELFF. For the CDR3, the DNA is TGCAGTGCTGGGTACTCCGGGACACGAAAGAACACCGGGGAGCTGTTTTTT.